Each of the 14 T cell receptor beta chains below was sequenced from the same sample in a study of read filtering for tumor transcriptome and immune sequencing. This library used 300 to 450 ng RNA and molecular barcoded adaptors spanning alpha/delta and beta/gamma chains. Using its own MiXCR run on the reads, TCRdb lists one record per CDR3 protein. Among 20,000 to 25,000 distinct CDR3 sequences listed, 12% to 15% were seen once. Specimen: a population of CD138-negative cells sorted from bone marrow. All receptors derive from a donor at least 40 years old with multiple myeloma.

Notes on this clonotype: A much more abundant neighbour one base away suggests this may be a read error. The gene calls are TRBV25-1 and TRBJ2-2; D not resolved. CDR1 and CDR2 from the germline V gene are MGHDK and SYGVNS. The CDR3 spans 12 residues. Trimming left V 11 bases short and J 4 bases short, with 11 bases between. Here the CDR3 DNA reads TGTGCCGGCAATACGGGCACCGGGGAGCTGTTTTTT. This sequence encodes CAGNTGTGELFF.

There are many counts of this clonotype. The chain combines TRBV28 with TRBJ2-1; perhaps TRBD2 as D (5 bases). From germline, CDR1 is MDHEN and CDR2 SYDVKM. This CDR3 contains 12 residues. The V gene lost 5 bases and the J gene lost 5 bases, with 7 bases spanning the gap. CDR3 nucleotides: TGTGCCAGCAGTCCCGGGGACAATGAGCAGTTCTTC. As protein: CASSPGDNEQFF. Supplemented by reference TRBV28 and TRBJ2-1, the full variable domain reads DVKVTQSSRYLVKRTGEKVFLECVQDMDHENMFWYRQDPGLGLRLIYFSYDVKMKEKGDIPEGYSVSREKKERFSLILESASTNQTSMYLCASSPGDNEQFFGPGTRLTVL.

This clonotype occurred many times. The chain uses TRBV12-3 or TRBV12-4 and TRBJ2-3; 10 bases are a match to TRBD2. V shed 6 bases and J 0 bases; nucleotides not matched to a gene: 6. CDR3 length equals 16 residues. The CDR3 region is CASSRGLAASTDTQYF. The CDR3 nucleotides are TGTGCCAGCAGCCGTGGACTAGCGGCTAGCACAGATACGCAGTATTTT.

This clonotype was detected many times. The chain employs TRBV28 and TRBJ2-3; 7 nucleotides agree with TRBD2. The V segment lost 8 bases and the J segment 0 bases; nucleotides outside the gene matches: 17. CDR1 and CDR2 (germline): MDHEN, SYDVKM. There are 18 residues in the CDR3. The DNA of the CDR3 is TGTGCCAGCGCAACCCCCGGGGGAGGGCGGTCTAGCACAGATACGCAGTATTTT. Translating gives CASATPGGGRSSTDTQYF.

Ten or more counts support this clonotype. A read error may account for a junction end that differs from germline. V gene TRBV18 combines with J gene TRBJ2-1; 9 bases are a match to TRBD1. The CDR3 loop spans 16 amino acids. CDR1 is KGHSH, CDR2 LQKENI, per germline. This CDR3 is CASSPRKGTGKNEQFF. The CDR3 DNA is TGTGCCAGTTCACCCCGGAAGGGGACAGGGAAGAATGAGCAGTTCTTC.

Many counts were recorded for this clonotype. The chain uses TRBV20-1 and TRBJ2-5, with a weak D call TRBD2 (6 bases). The V gene lost 3 bases and the J gene lost 1 base, with 21 bases spanning the gap. The CDR3 extends over 17 amino acids. In germline, CDR1 is DFQATT, CDR2 SNEGSKA (reference sequence). The CDR3 reads CSASGGGATFGQETQYF. Written as DNA, the CDR3 is TGCAGTGCTAGCGGAGGAGGGGCAACCTTCGGCCAAGAGACCCAGTACTTC.

This clonotype was recorded at least ten times. This chain links TRBV6-1 with TRBJ2-2; D not certain. CDR3 length: 16 amino acids. The germline V gene has CDR1 MNHNS and CDR2 SASEGT. V was clipped by 2 bases and J by 0 bases, with 10 bases between them. CDR3 loop: CASSERIGANTGELFF. DNA for the CDR3: TGTGCCAGCAGTGAAAGAATAGGCGCGAACACCGGGGAGCTGTTTTTT.

Only a few counts were recorded for this clonotype. The chain joins TRBV7-2 to TRBJ2-7; 7 bases map to TRBD2. J gave up 8 bases and V 1 base, and 11 bases lay outside the gene matches. The CDR3 extends over 15 amino acids. The V gene's germline CDR1 is SGHTA and CDR2 FQGNSA. In DNA, the CDR3 is TGTGCCAGCAGCTTAGAGGTCCTAGCGGAAATCCAGCAGTACTTC. Residues: CASSLEVLAEIQQYF.

In this sample, this clonotype turned up once. Just one base apart from a much larger clone, this may be a read error. The CDR3 does not end in the conserved phenylalanine or tryptophan, so this is likely a read error. The rearrangement links TRBV10-2 to TRBJ1-2; 11 bases map to TRBD1. Looked up from germline, CDR1 is WSHSY and CDR2 is SAAADI. This CDR3 has 16 amino acids. Trimming at V came to 3 bases and at J to 4 bases, leaving 7 bases not matched to a gene. The CDR3 region is CASSEGQGAFGYGYTI. CDR3 coding DNA: TGCGCCAGCAGTGAAGGACAGGGGGCTTTCGGCTATGGCTACACCATC.

This clonotype was counted at least ten times. The CDR3 sequence: CASSLAREDLLYGYTF. The DNA of the CDR3 is TGTGCCAGCAGCTTAGCCAGGGAGGATCTACTATATGGCTACACCTTC. The chain links TRBV7-9 to TRBJ1-2; D possibly corresponds to TRBD1 (5 bases). The CDR3 consists of 16 residues. The V and J ends lost 0 bases and 5 bases respectively, with 16 bases between them. Germline CDR1 reads SEHNR; CDR2 reads FQNEAQ (reference sequence).

This clonotype was recorded many times. This chain connects TRBV4-1 to TRBJ2-5; no firm D call. V lost 0 bases to trimming and J lost 5 bases, with 7 bases between them. The germline V gene has CDR1 MGHRA and CDR2 YSYEKL. There are 13 residues in the CDR3. The CDR3 region is CASSQEEAETQYF. Written as DNA, the CDR3 is TGCGCCAGCAGCCAAGAAGAGGCGGAGACCCAGTACTTC.

As to this clonotype: A much larger clone differs from this one at a single base, so this may be a read error. This rearrangement joins TRBV3-1 to TRBJ2-5; TRBD2 agrees at 9 bases. Trimming at V came to 8 bases and at J to 5 bases, leaving 9 bases not matched to a gene. CDR1 LGHDT and CDR2 YNNKEL come from the germline V gene (reference sequence). This CDR3 has 14 amino acids. The CDR3 DNA is TGTGCCAGCGGCACCATAGCGGGAGTCGAGACCCAGTACTTC. Its translation: CASGTIAGVETQYF.

This clonotype was recorded at least ten times. V is TRBV11-2 and J is TRBJ2-3; a possible D gene is TRBD2 (5 bases). The CDR3 loop spans 16 amino acids. Trimming stripped 4 bases from V and 2 bases from J, with 16 bases between. Germline V CDR1 and CDR2: SGHAT, FQNNGV. The CDR3 is CASSSPGDRYTDTQYF. The CDR3 nucleotides read TGTGCCAGCAGCTCCCCCGGGGATCGGTACACAGATACGCAGTATTTT.

This clonotype was seen at least ten times. The genes are TRBV7-2 and TRBJ2-1; 10 bases align to TRBD2. CDR1 and CDR2 (germline): SGHTA, FQGNSA. V shed 0 bases and J 7 bases; nucleotides not matched to a gene: 6. The length of the CDR3 is 16 residues. In DNA form, the CDR3 reads TGTGCCAGCAGCTTAGCGCCCAGCGGGAGGGGTAATGAGCAGTTCTTC. Protein sequence: CASSLAPSGRGNEQFF.